Detailed here is one TCR beta chain. The CDR3 extends over 20 amino acids. V lost 1 base to trimming and J lost 6 bases; unmatched junction nucleotides: 15. Per germline, CDR1 SGHRS and CDR2 YFSETQ. This specimen belongs to a study of control samples from healthy donors and cancer patients. Data came from immunoSEQ multiplex PCR; TCRdb stores just in-frame clones and leaves some out. This sample has about 120,000 clones, with just under 90% found just once. V gene TRBV5-1 combines with J gene TRBJ2-4; TRBD2 matches at 14 bases. This TCR was sampled from a man younger than 40 in good health. The specimen was blood. The CDR3 bases are TGCGCCAGCAGCTTGACCACGGGACTAGCGGGGGATACCACGGGAAACATTCAGTACTTC. Protein: CASSLTTGLAGDTTGNIQYF.